This entry features one T cell receptor beta chain sequence. Its antigen is unidentified. This sample was included in a study of T cell clonotyping in hematopoietic cell transplantation. Germline CDR1 and CDR2: SEHNR and FQNEAQ (reference sequence). The CDR3 sequence is 11 residues long. Deletions cut 6 bases from V and 3 bases from J, with 4 bases between. Assay used: immunoSEQ multiplex PCR; TCRdb lists only in-frame clones, some missing. The sample holds 13,000 or so clones, more than 90% seen once. General study findings and limits: No sorting was done, leaving CD4 and CD8 contributions mixed. Few recipient clonotypes overlapped donors; over 95% were de novo at given depth.

Source: PBMCs, taken 100 days after allogeneic stem cell transplant. This rearrangement joins TRBV7-9 to TRBJ2-3; D gene uncertain. The TCR was taken from a female patient in her forties or fifties who had an allogeneic stem cell transplant from an unrelated donor, so the T cells may come from the graft donor. Some clones in this sample may be carry-over from other donors' samples. The CDR3 DNA reads TGTGCCAGCAGTAGGACAGATACGCAGTATTTT. Its translation: CASSRTDTQYF.